What follows are 5 T cell receptor beta chains derived from one specimen sequenced in a study of blood T cell repertoires in COVID-19. The method was immunoSEQ multiplex PCR; TCRdb's version includes in-frame clones alone and lacks a portion of them. In the table there are about 200,000 clones, about 86% of which are singletons. The source material was peripheral blood. The receptors here all came from a woman aged 65 to 85 with acute or convalescent COVID-19.

The genes are TRBV2 and TRBJ1-2; TRBD1 agrees at 7 bases. V dropped 8 bases and J dropped 8; count of bases not matched to a gene: 8. The CDR3 length is 12 residues. Germline V gene data show CDR1 as SNHLY and CDR2 as FYNNEI. The CDR3 DNA is TGTGCCAGCCGGGACAGCCCTCGGGGCTACACCTTC. Translation gives CASRDSPRGYTF.

The V call is TRBV28, the J call TRBJ2-3; D not resolved. The CDR3 totals 11 residues. CDR1 is MDHEN and CDR2 is SYDVKM in the germline V gene. Trimming stripped 7 bases from V and 9 bases from J, with 11 bases between. CDR3: CASMATLTQYF. CDR3 nucleotides: TGTGCCAGCATGGCCACCTTAACGCAGTATTTT.

The gene calls are TRBV6-6 and TRBJ1-1, with TRBD1 matching 7 bases. The CDR3 extends over 17 amino acids. V dropped 5 bases and J dropped 4; count of bases not matched to a gene: 16. Germline CDR1 is MNHNY and CDR2 is SVGAGI (reference sequence). CDR3 bases: TGTGCCAGCAGTCTGAGGGGGCGTAGGTCAGGGGCCACTGAAGCTTTCTTT. The encoded protein is CASSLRGRRSGATEAFF.

The gene calls are TRBV27 and TRBJ2-1; no definite D call. V was trimmed by 2 bases and J by 0 bases, leaving 11 bases between them. The CDR3 is made up of 16 amino acids. The germline CDR1 and CDR2 sequences are MNHEY and SMNVEV (reference sequence). CDR3 coding DNA: TGTGCCAGCAGTTTAGGAGTCCTTGGCTCCTACAATGAGCAGTTCTTC. This gives the protein CASSLGVLGSYNEQFF.

This rearrangement joins TRBV19 to TRBJ1-1; a weak D match, TRBD1 (6 bases). Germline V gives CDR1 LNHDA, CDR2 SQIVND (reference sequence). The CDR3 totals 18 residues. Trimming took off 5 bases at V and 1 base at J, with 23 bases between the two ends. The CDR3 spells CASSPASLGARKNTEAFF. The CDR3 nucleotides read TGTGCCAGTAGTCCCGCTTCCTTGGGGGCTAGGAAGAACACTGAAGCTTTCTTT.